This TCR beta chain appears in the sequencing data of a study of cytomegalovirus exposure and HLA in healthy donors. The primer mix had 60 Vbeta and 13 Jbeta primers. This table comes from immunoSEQ multiplex PCR, and its TCRdb copy is limited to in-frame clones, with some not included. Counted here are 80,000 to 100,000 clones, approximately 80% occurring once; the ten biggest clones make up 10%. The length of the CDR3 is 16 residues. V shed 6 bases and J 2 bases; nucleotides not matched to a gene: 9. Germline V gene data show CDR1 as MNHEY and CDR2 as SMNVEV (reference sequence). The sample holds one count of this clone. The target antigen is unknown. Those who donated were healthy bone marrow donors. Broader study findings: Earlier findings revealed that most TCR beta V segments proved productive either about 87% or about 30% of the time.

The rearrangement links TRBV27 to TRBJ2-7; 11 bases agree with TRBD2. The sample consisted of PBMCs. This TCR was sampled from a human donor in good health. The CDR3 DNA reads as TGTGCCAGCAGCCTCTCCGGGACTAGCGGTACCTACGAGCAGTACTTC. It encodes CASSLSGTSGTYEQYF.